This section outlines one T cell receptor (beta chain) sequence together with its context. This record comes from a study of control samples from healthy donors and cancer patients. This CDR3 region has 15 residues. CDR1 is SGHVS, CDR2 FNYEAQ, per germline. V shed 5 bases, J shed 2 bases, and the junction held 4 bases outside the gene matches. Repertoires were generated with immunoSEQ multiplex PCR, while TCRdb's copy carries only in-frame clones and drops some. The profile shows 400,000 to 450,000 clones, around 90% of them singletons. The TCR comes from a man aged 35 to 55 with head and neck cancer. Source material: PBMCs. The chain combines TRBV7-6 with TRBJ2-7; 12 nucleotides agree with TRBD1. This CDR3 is CASSQGQGAPYEQYF. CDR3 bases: TGTGCCAGCAGCCAGGGACAGGGGGCCCCCTACGAGCAGTACTTC. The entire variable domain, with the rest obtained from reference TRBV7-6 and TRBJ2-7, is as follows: GAGVSQSPRYKVTKRGQDVALRCDPISGHVSLYWYRQALGQGPEFLTYFNYEAQQDKSGLPNDRFSAERPEGSISTLTIQRTEQRDSAMYRCASSQGQGAPYEQYFGPGTRLTVT.